The 24 T cell receptor beta chains listed next were all sequenced from one sample in a study of regulatory T cells in long-lasting Graves disease. HTBI primers from iRepertoire and Arm-PCR of CDR3 regions yielded the TCR beta libraries. TCRdb passed the multiplex PCR reads through MiXCR, listing each CDR3 protein once. The sample lists roughly 350,000 distinct CDR3 sequences, approximately 15% occurring once. Indicated time point: newly diagnosed GD, antithyroid drugs for less than 3 months. PBMC RNA was the source of the TCR library. The sample was also reused in another study, on T cells in Graves' hyperthyroidism and ophthalmopathy.

This sample comprised peripheral blood mononuclear cells (PBMCs), obtained at new diagnosis, from a patient treated with antithyroid drugs. All receptors come from a man in his forties or fifties with Graves disease.

This clonotype was counted a few times. The chain employs TRBV7-9 and TRBJ1-5; D is perhaps TRBD1 (6 bases). V lost 0 bases to trimming and J lost 4 bases, with 10 bases between them. The V gene's germline CDR1 is SEHNR and CDR2 FQNEAQ (reference sequence). The CDR3 totals 15 residues. The CDR3 spells CASSLALGGNQPQHF. DNA for the CDR3: TGTGCCAGCAGCTTAGCGCTAGGGGGAAATCAGCCCCAGCATTTT.

The J gene is TRBJ1-2, the V gene TRBV6-1; TRBD1 matches 7 bases. V shed 5 bases, J shed 5 bases, and the junction held 5 bases outside the gene matches. The V gene's germline CDR1 is MNHNS and CDR2 SASEGT. CDR3 length: 13 amino acids. CDR3 nucleotides: TGTGCCAGCAGTCAGGGGGAGGGTTATGGCTACACCTTC. It codes for CASSQGEGYGYTF.

In regard to this clonotype: This is likely a read error, given that the CDR3 carries no conserved phenylalanine or tryptophan at its end. This rearrangement joins TRBV5-1 to TRBJ2-2; D possibly corresponds to TRBD2 (5 bases). V lost 4 bases and J lost 5, with 15 bases in between. This CDR3 is 15 amino acids long. Germline CDR1 SGHRS, CDR2 YFSETQ. The chain's CDR3 is CASSAGPGVTGELFL. The CDR3 bases are TGCGCCAGCAGCGCCGGTCCCGGGGTAACCGGGGAGCTGTTTCTT.

The chain is built from TRBV12-3 or TRBV12-4 and TRBJ2-4; the match to TRBD1 covers 8 bases. J gave up 13 bases and V 5 bases, and 25 bases lay outside the gene matches. The CDR3 has 18 amino acids. The CDR3 is CASSPDRVMGDTAVGQYF. The CDR3 region has the DNA TGTGCCAGCAGTCCGGACAGGGTTATGGGGGATACGGCCGTCGGGCAGTACTTC.

This clonotype was seen at least ten times. The chain combines TRBV7-9 with TRBJ2-7; a possible D gene is TRBD1 (6 bases). Trimming removed 4 bases at V and 7 bases at J, with 17 bases between. CDR1 and CDR2 from the germline V gene are SEHNR and FQNEAQ (reference sequence). The CDR3 length is 14 residues. The CDR3 nucleotides read TGTGCCAGCAGCTCGGGCGAGGGGGTCAGGGAGCAGTACTTC. Translating gives CASSSGEGVREQYF.

This clonotype was seen many times. CDR3 in DNA: TGCGCCAGCAGCTTGGGTGTGACTGGAAACACCATATATTTT. Residues: CASSLGVTGNTIYF. V usage is TRBV5-1 and J usage is TRBJ1-3; no clear D. Germline CDR1 and CDR2: SGHRS and YFSETQ. The CDR3 is made up of 14 amino acids. V lost 0 bases and J 2 bases, leaving 6 bases between the germline ends.

The table lists this clonotype with many counts. The chain carries TRBV20-1 and TRBJ1-1, with 12 nucleotides matching TRBD1. Germline CDR1 reads DFQATT; CDR2 reads SNEGSKA (reference sequence). The CDR3 loop spans 14 amino acids. CDR3 amino acids: CSPGQGAGNTEAFF. As DNA, the CDR3 is TGCAGCCCGGGACAGGGGGCAGGGAACACTGAAGCTTTCTTT.

This clonotype was recorded many times. The chain combines TRBV2 with TRBJ2-7; TRBD1 is a possible D gene (6 bases). V lost 7 bases and J lost 3, with 10 bases in between. The CDR3 sequence is 12 residues long. Germline values: CDR1 SNHLY, CDR2 FYNNEI. The CDR3 protein is CASKRQVYEQYF. In DNA, the CDR3 is TGTGCCAGCAAGAGACAGGTCTACGAGCAGTACTTC. The full variable domain, with the rest looked up from reference TRBV2 and TRBJ2-7, is EPEVTQTPSHQVTQMGQEVILRCVPISNHLYFYWYRQILGQKVEFLVSFYNNEISEKSEIFDDQFSVERPDGSNFTLKIRSTKLEDSAMYFCASKRQVYEQYFGPGTRLTVT.

A few counts support this clonotype. Mismatch with germline at one junction end may stem from a read error. This chain links TRBV11-3 with TRBJ2-5; D gene ambiguous. Germline V gene sequence: CDR1 SGHNT, CDR2 YENEEA. CDR3 length: 13 amino acids. CDR3 loop: CASSLGHQETLYF. The CDR3 DNA follows: TGTGCCAGCAGCTTGGGTCACCAAGAGACCCTGTACTTC.

This clonotype was seen ten or more times. The chain combines TRBV3-1 with TRBJ2-2; 9 positions agree with TRBD1. The CDR3 totals 15 residues. J gave up 6 bases and V 4 bases, and 6 bases lay outside the gene matches. The V gene's germline CDR1 is LGHDT and CDR2 YNNKEL (reference sequence). The CDR3 region is CASSRGTGIPGELFF. The CDR3, as DNA: TGTGCCAGCAGCCGGGGGACAGGGATCCCCGGGGAGCTGTTTTTT.

This clonotype was counted at least ten times. V is TRBV7-2 and J is TRBJ2-5; 7 bases agree with TRBD2. This CDR3 comprises 17 residues. With 7 bases clipped from V and 0 bases from J, the junction kept 14 bases outside the gene matches. Germline values: CDR1 SGHTA, CDR2 FQGNSA. In nucleotides, the CDR3 is TGTGCCAGCAAGAAGGGTCGGGCTAGCGGAAACCAAGAGACCCAGTACTTC. Protein: CASKKGRASGNQETQYF.

This clonotype was detected ten times or more. The chain recombines TRBV14 with TRBJ2-5; D is perhaps TRBD1 (5 bases). Germline V gene sequence: CDR1 SGHDN, CDR2 FVKESK. The CDR3 runs to 14 residues. V was cut by 2 bases and J by 6 bases, with 13 bases left in between. The CDR3 here is CASSQSRDGKTQYF. In DNA form, the CDR3 reads TGTGCCAGCAGCCAAAGCAGGGATGGAAAGACCCAGTACTTC. The complete variable domain, with remaining parts taken from reference TRBV14 and TRBJ2-5, reads EAGVTQFPSHSVIEKGQTVTLRCDPISGHDNLYWYRRVMGKEIKFLLHFVKESKQDESGMPNNRFLAERTGGTYSTLKVQPAELEDSGVYFCASSQSRDGKTQYFGPGTRLLVL.

This clonotype was found many times. The chain combines TRBV15 with TRBJ1-5, with D tentatively TRBD1 (6 bases). Germline lookup yields CDR1 LNHNV and CDR2 YYDKDF (reference sequence). The CDR3 has 16 residues. The V gene lost 3 bases and the J gene lost 9 bases, with 21 bases spanning the gap. Here the CDR3 DNA reads TGTGCCACCAGCAGGGACCTTGAGACAGGTCTCGCGCCCCAGCATTTT. As protein: CATSRDLETGLAPQHF. Looking up the rest from reference TRBV15 and TRBJ1-5 gives the full variable domain: DAMVIQNPRYQVTQFGKPVTLSCSQTLNHNVMYWYQQKSSQAPKLLFHYYDKDFNNEADTPDNFQSRRPNTSFCFLDIRSPGLGDTAMYLCATSRDLETGLAPQHFGDGTRLSIL.

This clonotype was counted at least ten times. The V and J genes are TRBV7-8 and TRBJ1-2, with D possibly TRBD1 on 6 matching bases. Looked up from germline, CDR1 is SGHVS and CDR2 is FQNEAQ. The CDR3 has 13 amino acids. Trimming cost V 6 bases and J 7 bases, with 15 bases left between them. This CDR3 is CASSSNRERGYTF. Written as DNA, the CDR3 is TGTGCCAGCAGTTCCAACAGGGAGCGTGGCTACACCTTC.

The J gene is TRBJ1-2, the V gene TRBV18; D not resolved. CDR3 length equals 16 residues. Trimming cost V 2 bases and J 0 bases, with 13 bases left between them. Germline V gene lookup returns CDR1 KGHSH and CDR2 LQKENI. CDR3 coding DNA: TGTGCCAGCTCACCAATATCGGGAGAGACTAACTATGGCTACACCTTC. Its protein product is CASSPISGETNYGYTF.

The chain carries TRBV6-1 and TRBJ2-4; 8 bases align to TRBD2. Per the germline V gene, CDR1 is MNHNS and CDR2 is SASEGT. The CDR3 has 12 residues. V dropped 4 bases and J dropped 9; count of bases not matched to a gene: 2. The chain's CDR3 is CASSGRGGIQYF. The CDR3 DNA is TGTGCCAGCAGTGGCCGGGGGGGCATTCAGTACTTC.

This clonotype has ten or more counts. V is TRBV2 and J is TRBJ1-5; D gene uncertain. The V gene lost 2 bases and the J gene lost 2 bases, with 7 bases spanning the gap. The CDR3 totals 14 residues. Germline V gene data show CDR1 as SNHLY and CDR2 as FYNNEI. The CDR3 DNA reads TGTGCCAGCAGTGAACGTCCCGGCAATCAGCCCCAGCATTTT. It encodes CASSERPGNQPQHF.

The chain combines TRBV7-2 with TRBJ1-1, with 9 bases aligning to TRBD1. V lost 3 bases to trimming and J lost 4 bases; unmatched junction nucleotides: 12. This CDR3 spans 17 amino acids. Germline CDR1 and CDR2: SGHTA and FQGNSA. CDR3 in DNA: TGTGCCAGCAGCTTTCGATGGACAGGGGCGCGGACCACTGAAGCTTTCTTT. It codes for CASSFRWTGARTTEAFF. Complete variable domain (other parts from reference TRBV7-2 and TRBJ1-1): GAGVSQSPSNKVTEKGKDVELRCDPISGHTALYWYRQSLGQGLEFLIYFQGNSAPDKSGLPSDRFSAERTGGSVSTLTIQRTQQEDSAVYLCASSFRWTGARTTEAFFGQGTRLTVV.

This clonotype has a count of ten or more. The V gene is TRBV6-1, the J gene TRBJ2-5, with D uncertain. The ends were cut back, 5 bases at V and 4 bases at J, with 14 bases in the middle. The CDR3 runs to 14 residues. The germline gives CDR1 MNHNS, CDR2 SASEGT. This CDR3 reads CASSQPPDRETQYF. The DNA for the CDR3 is TGTGCCAGCAGTCAACCGCCCGATCGAGAGACCCAGTACTTC.

This clonotype was counted at least ten times. V gene TRBV2 combines with J gene TRBJ1-5; 8 bases match TRBD1. The junction had 8 bases not matched to a gene; V was cut back by 7 bases and J by 0 bases. The CDR3 loop spans 16 amino acids. In germline, CDR1 is SNHLY, CDR2 FYNNEI. DNA for the CDR3: TGTGCCAGCACAAAGGACAGGGCAATTAGCAATCAGCCCCAGCATTTT. Translation gives CASTKDRAISNQPQHF.

This clonotype was recorded at least ten times. The rearrangement links TRBV5-1 to TRBJ2-7; D unclear. CDR3 length: 13 amino acids. The V end was cut by 2 bases, the J end by 1 base, with 7 bases between. Germline CDR1 SGHRS, CDR2 YFSETQ. The CDR3 region has the DNA TGCGCCAGCAGCTTAAGGGCATCCTACGAGCAGTACTTC. This translates into CASSLRASYEQYF.

There are many counts of this clonotype. The V call is TRBV12-3 or TRBV12-4, the J call TRBJ1-1, with D hard to call. The CDR3 loop spans 15 amino acids. The V gene lost 2 bases and the J gene lost 1 base, with 11 bases spanning the gap. This CDR3 is CASSLTGWGNTEAFF. CDR3 nucleotide sequence: TGTGCCAGCAGTTTAACGGGTTGGGGGAACACTGAAGCTTTCTTT.

V is TRBV7-2 and J is TRBJ2-7; no clear D. With 1 base removed from V and 3 bases from J, the gap between germline ends came to 10 bases. The CDR3 consists of 14 residues. Germline V gene lookup returns CDR1 SGHTA and CDR2 FQGNSA. For the CDR3, the DNA is TGTGCCAGCAGCTTAGTAGAAGCCTACTACGAGCAGTACTTC. Translation gives CASSLVEAYYEQYF.

This clonotype was recorded at least ten times. The rearrangement uses TRBV28 and TRBJ1-2; 9 bases align to TRBD1. The trim removed 7 bases at V and 4 bases at J, leaving 4 bases unmatched. The germline V gene has CDR1 MDHEN and CDR2 SYDVKM. The CDR3 consists of 13 residues. The CDR3 region is CASTIQGAYGYTF. The CDR3, as DNA: TGTGCCAGCACCATACAGGGGGCCTATGGCTACACCTTC.